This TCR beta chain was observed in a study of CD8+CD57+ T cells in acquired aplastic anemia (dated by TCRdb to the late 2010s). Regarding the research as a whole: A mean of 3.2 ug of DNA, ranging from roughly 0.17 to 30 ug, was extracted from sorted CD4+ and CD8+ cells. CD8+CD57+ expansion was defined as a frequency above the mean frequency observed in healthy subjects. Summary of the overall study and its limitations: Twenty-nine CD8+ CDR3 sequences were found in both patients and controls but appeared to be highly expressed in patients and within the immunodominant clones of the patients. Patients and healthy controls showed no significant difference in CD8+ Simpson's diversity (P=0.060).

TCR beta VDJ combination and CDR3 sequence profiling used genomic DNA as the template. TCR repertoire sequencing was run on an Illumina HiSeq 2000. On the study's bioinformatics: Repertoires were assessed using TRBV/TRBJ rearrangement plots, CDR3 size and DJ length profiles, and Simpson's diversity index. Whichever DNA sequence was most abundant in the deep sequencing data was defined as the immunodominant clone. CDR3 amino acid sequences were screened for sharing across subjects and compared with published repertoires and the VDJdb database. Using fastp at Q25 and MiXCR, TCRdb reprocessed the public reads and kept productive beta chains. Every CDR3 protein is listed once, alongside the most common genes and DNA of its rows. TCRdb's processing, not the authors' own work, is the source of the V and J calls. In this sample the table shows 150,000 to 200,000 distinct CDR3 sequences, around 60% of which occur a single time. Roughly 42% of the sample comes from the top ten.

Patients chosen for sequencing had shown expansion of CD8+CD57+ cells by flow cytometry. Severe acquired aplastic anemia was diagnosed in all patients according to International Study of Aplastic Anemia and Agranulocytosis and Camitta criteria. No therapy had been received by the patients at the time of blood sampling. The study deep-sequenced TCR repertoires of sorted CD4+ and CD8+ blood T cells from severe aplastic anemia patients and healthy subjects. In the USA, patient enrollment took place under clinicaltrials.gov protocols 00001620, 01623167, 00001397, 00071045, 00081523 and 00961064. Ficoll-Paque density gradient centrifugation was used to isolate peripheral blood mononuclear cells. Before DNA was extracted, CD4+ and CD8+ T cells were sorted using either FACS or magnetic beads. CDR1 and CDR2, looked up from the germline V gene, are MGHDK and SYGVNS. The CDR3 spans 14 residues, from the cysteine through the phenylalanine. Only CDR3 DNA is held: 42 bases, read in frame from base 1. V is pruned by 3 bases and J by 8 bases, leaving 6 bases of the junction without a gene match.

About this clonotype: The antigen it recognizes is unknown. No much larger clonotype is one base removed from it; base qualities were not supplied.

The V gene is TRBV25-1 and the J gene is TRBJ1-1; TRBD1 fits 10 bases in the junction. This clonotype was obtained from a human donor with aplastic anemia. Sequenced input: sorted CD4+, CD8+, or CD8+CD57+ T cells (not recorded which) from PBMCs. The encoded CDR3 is CASSEWDRGTEAFF. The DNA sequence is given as TGTGCCAGCAGTGAGTGGGACAGGGGAACGGAAGCTTTCTTT.